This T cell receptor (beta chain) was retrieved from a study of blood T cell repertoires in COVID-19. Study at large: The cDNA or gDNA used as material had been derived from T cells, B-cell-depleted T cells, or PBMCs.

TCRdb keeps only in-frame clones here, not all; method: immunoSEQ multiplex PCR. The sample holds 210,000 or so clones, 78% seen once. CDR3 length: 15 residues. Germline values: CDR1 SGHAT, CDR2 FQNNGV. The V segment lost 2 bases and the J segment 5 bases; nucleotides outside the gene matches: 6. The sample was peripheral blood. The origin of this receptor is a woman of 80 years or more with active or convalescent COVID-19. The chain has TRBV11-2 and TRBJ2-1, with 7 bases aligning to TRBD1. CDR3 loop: CASSLRTGPNNEQFF. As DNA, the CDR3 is TGTGCCAGCAGCTTACGGACAGGCCCCAACAATGAGCAGTTCTTC.